This T cell receptor beta chain was recovered during a study of cytomegalovirus exposure and HLA in healthy donors. The PCR contained 60 Vbeta and 13 Jbeta primers. Here immunoSEQ multiplex PCR was the method, and the copy in TCRdb shows in-frame clones only, minus some. The sample gives about 160,000 clones, less than 90% of which show up once; about 4% is in the top ten. This CDR3 is built from 15 residues. CDR1 and CDR2 (germline): PRHDT, FYEKMQ (reference sequence). J gave up 4 bases and V 5 bases, and 9 bases lay outside the gene matches. V gene TRBV13 combines with J gene TRBJ1-2, with TRBD1 matching 8 bases. The sequence came from a man in his fifties in good health and CMV-seropositive. Sequences were obtained from PBMCs. CDR3 coding DNA: TGTGCCAGCAGCCGCGACAGGGGACGGGGCTATGGCTACACCTTC. This codes for CASSRDRGRGYGYTF.